One sample yielded the 2 T cell receptor beta chains listed below, sequenced in a study of blood T cell repertoires in COVID-19. Some clones are missing from TCRdb's copy, which holds only in-frame ones; the method was immunoSEQ multiplex PCR. Of more than 150,000 clones listed, about 86% are singletons. Sample: peripheral blood. All receptors derive from a man aged 45-65 years with active or convalescent COVID-19.

This clone was seen a single time. The chain carries TRBV7-6 and TRBJ2-7, with D possibly matching TRBD1 (6 bases). Germline V CDR1 and CDR2: SGHVS, FNYEAQ. The CDR3 sequence is 15 residues long. Deletions cut 6 bases from V and 2 bases from J, with 17 bases between. CDR3 protein: CASSQRRQDTYEQYF. CDR3 bases: TGTGCCAGCAGTCAACGACGACAGGATACCTACGAGCAGTACTTC.

This clone showed up just once. At one end, the junction sequence differs from germline, possibly due to a read error. This chain uses TRBV6-5 with TRBJ1-2; possibly TRBD1 for D (5 bases). This CDR3 contains 15 residues. Per germline, CDR1 MNHEY and CDR2 SVGAGI. The CDR3 loop is CASRYSMDINYGYTF. DNA of the CDR3: TGTGCCAGCAGGTACTCGATGGACATCAACTATGGCTACACCTTC.